The rows below give T cell receptor beta chains drawn from one sample of a study of T cells in Graves' hyperthyroidism and ophthalmopathy. TCRdb re-called the multiplex PCR reads with MiXCR, one entry per CDR3 protein. The table shows around 350,000 distinct CDR3 sequences, with approximately 19% occurring only once. Input material: blood. These receptors were taken from a woman aged 18-29 years with Graves' hyperthyroidism. Each CDR3 is given with its conserved first and last residue. The order of the fields is clone size, J gene, D gene, V gene, CDR3 protein, CDR3 DNA. The D gene is left open where the match is weak. A clone size is listed for some rows: how often the clone was seen (once, few, many), or a class if it is expanded.

.	TRBJ1-2	.	TRBV12-3/TRBV12-4	CASSLVQLYGYTF	TGTGCCAGCAGTTTAGTACAGCTCTATGGTTACACCTTC
many	TRBJ1-2	TRBD1	TRBV6-1	CASSVGTGGYTF	TGTGCCAGCAGCGTTGGGACAGGGGGCTACACCTTC
many	TRBJ1-2	TRBD1	TRBV11-2	CASSQPTGYYGYTF	TGTGCCAGCAGCCAGCCGACAGGGTACTATGGCTACACCTTC
.	TRBJ1-1	.	TRBV6-5	CASSLVLEDEAFF	TGTGCCAGCAGTTTAGTTTTGGAGGATGAAGCTTTCTTT
many	TRBJ2-7	TRBD2	TRBV12-3/TRBV12-4	CASSSLAGDEQYF	TGTGCCAGCAGTTCCTTAGCGGGGGACGAGCAGTACTTC
many	TRBJ2-4	.	TRBV6-1	CASSEGGNAKNIQYF	TGTGCCAGCAGTGAAGGCGGGAACGCCAAAAACATTCAGTACTTC
many	TRBJ1-2	.	TRBV6-1	CASSERLRRNYGYTF	TGTGCCAGCAGTGAACGTCTGAGACGAAACTATGGCTACACCTTC
many	TRBJ2-2	TRBD2	TRBV4-1	CASSQAPGLAGSTGELFF	TGCGCCAGCAGCCAAGCTCCCGGACTAGCGGGGAGCACCGGGGAGCTGTTTTTT
many	TRBJ1-1	TRBD1	TRBV2	CARNPGGGGEAFF	TGTGCCAGGAATCCAGGGGGGGGCGGTGAAGCTTTCTTT
many	TRBJ2-7	.	TRBV5-6	CASNYGLVSSYEQYF	TGTGCCAGCAACTACGGACTCGTTAGCTCCTACGAGCAGTACTTC
many	TRBJ1-5	.	TRBV28	CASRRASQPQHF	TGTGCCAGCAGGAGAGCCAGCCAGCCCCAGCATTTT
many	TRBJ2-2	.	TRBV2	CASRDENTGELFF	TGTGCCAGTCGGGACGAGAACACCGGGGAGCTGTTTTTT
many	TRBJ2-7	.	TRBV25-1	CASEQPGHAYEQYF	TGTGCCAGCGAACAACCGGGACATGCCTACGAGCAGTACTTC
many	TRBJ2-7	.	TRBV5-1	CASSLQEHYEQYF	TGCGCCAGCAGCTTGCAGGAACACTACGAGCAGTACTTC
.	TRBJ2-5	.	TRBV6-2/TRBV6-3	CASSSNTSRTQYF	TGTGCCAGCAGTTCAAACACCTCGAGGACCCAGTACTTC
many	TRBJ2-7	.	TRBV2	CASSRALPYEQYF	TGTGCCAGCTCTAGGGCCTTACCCTACGAGCAGTACTTC
many	TRBJ2-7	TRBD1	TRBV28	CASSFWDSTYEQYF	TGTGCCAGCAGTTTTTGGGACAGCACCTACGAGCAGTACTTC
many	TRBJ2-7	.	TRBV6-1	CASSEAASPYEQYF	TGTGCCAGCAGTGAAGCGGCCAGTCCCTACGAGCAGTACTTC
few	TRBJ1-5	.	TRBV4-1	CASSQDNSRNQPQHF	TGCGCCAGCAGCCAAGACAACAGTCGCAATCAGCCCCAGCATTTT
many	TRBJ2-7	.	TRBV7-8	CASSLETGPYEQYF	TGTGCCAGCAGCTTAGAAACAGGGCCCTACGAGCAGTACTTC
many	TRBJ2-5	TRBD2	TRBV3-1	CASSRTSGGTQETQYF	TGTGCCAGCAGCCGAACTAGCGGGGGGACCCAAGAGACCCAGTACTTC
many	TRBJ2-5	.	TRBV20-1	CSARDRRPRETQYF	TGCAGTGCTAGAGACAGACGACCCAGAGAGACCCAGTACTTC
few	TRBJ2-2	.	TRBV6-4	CASSAREAGELFF	TGTGCCAGCAGTGCGAGAGAAGCTGGGGAGCTGTTTTTT
.	TRBJ1-5	TRBD1	TRBV4-1	CASSGRTGGSQPQHF	TGCGCCAGCAGCGGGAGGACAGGGGGTAGTCAGCCCCAGCATTTT
.	TRBJ2-6	.	TRBV3-1	CASSAERGGAGANVLTF	TGTGCCAGCAGCGCCGAAAGAGGGGGGGCAGGGGCCAACGTCCTGACTTTC
many	TRBJ2-5	TRBD1	TRBV4-1	CASSRTGTTGETQYF	TGCGCCAGCAGCCGGACAGGGACGACCGGAGAGACCCAGTACTTC
many	TRBJ1-2	.	TRBV12-3/TRBV12-4	CASSLGPRGNYGYTF	TGTGCCAGCAGTTTAGGCCCCCGAGGGAACTATGGCTACACCTTC
many	TRBJ2-5	.	TRBV18	CASSPDGYQETQYF	TGTGCCAGCTCTCCGGACGGGTACCAAGAGACCCAGTACTTC
.	TRBJ1-1	.	TRBV12-3/TRBV12-4	CASSLKGANTEAFF	TGTGCCAGCAGTTTAAAAGGGGCCAACACTGAAGCTTTCTTT
many	TRBJ2-7	TRBD1	TRBV7-3	CASSLTGTGDEQYF	TGTGCCAGCAGCCTTACCGGGACAGGGGACGAGCAGTACTTC
.	TRBJ2-1	.	TRBV10-3	CAISESVGAVEQFF	TGTGCCATCAGTGAGTCGGTGGGAGCTGTTGAGCAGTTCTTC
many	TRBJ2-7	.	TRBV14	CASSQDFGSGSSF	.
many	TRBJ1-2	TRBD1	TRBV7-9	CASSLGRGIGYTF	TGTGCCAGCAGCTTGGGCAGGGGGATTGGCTACACCTTC
many	TRBJ2-5	.	TRBV12-3/TRBV12-4	CASSTTQGYETQYF	TGTGCCAGCAGTACGACGCAGGGCTACGAGACCCAGTACTTC
many	TRBJ1-2	.	TRBV20-1	CSASRKLEVGYTF	TGCAGTGCTAGCCGAAAATTGGAAGTAGGCTACACCTTC
many	TRBJ2-7	.	TRBV6-1	CASSETTSYEQYF	TGTGCCAGCAGTGAAACAACAAGCTACGAGCAGTACTTC
many	TRBJ2-6	.	TRBV7-3	CASSYRNSGANVLTF	TGTGCCAGCAGCTACCGGAACTCTGGGGCCAACGTCCTGACTTTC
.	TRBJ1-2	.	TRBV12-3/TRBV12-4	CASSFDRSSHGYTF	TGTGCCAGCAGTTTCGACCGCTCCTCCCATGGCTACACCTTC
.	TRBJ2-5	.	TRBV5-4	CASSSHTYQETQYF	TGTGCCAGCAGCTCACACACGTACCAAGAGACCCAGTACTTC
many	TRBJ1-3	TRBD1	TRBV11-2	CASSQYGQAGNTIYF	TGTGCCAGCAGCCAATACGGACAGGCTGGAAACACCATATATTTT